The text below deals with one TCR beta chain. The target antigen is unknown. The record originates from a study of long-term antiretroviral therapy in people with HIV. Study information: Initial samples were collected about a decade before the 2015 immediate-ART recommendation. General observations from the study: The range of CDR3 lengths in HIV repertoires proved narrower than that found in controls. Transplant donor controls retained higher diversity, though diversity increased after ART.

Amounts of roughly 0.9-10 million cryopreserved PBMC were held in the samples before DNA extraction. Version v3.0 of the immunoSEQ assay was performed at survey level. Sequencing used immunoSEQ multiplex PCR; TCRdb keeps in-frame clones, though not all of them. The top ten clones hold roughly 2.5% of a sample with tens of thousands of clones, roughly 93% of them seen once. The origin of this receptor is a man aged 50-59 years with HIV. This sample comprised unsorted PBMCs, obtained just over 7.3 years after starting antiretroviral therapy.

CDR3 residues: CASSQGGETQYF. CDR3 in DNA: TGTGCCAGTAGTCAGGGGGGAGAGACCCAGTACTTC. The chain joins TRBV19 to TRBJ2-5, with D tentatively TRBD1 (7 bases). CDR3 length: 12 residues. Per germline, CDR1 LNHDA and CDR2 SQIVND (reference sequence). Trimming pared 5 bases from V and 4 bases from J, leaving 8 bases between.